This T cell receptor beta chain is from a study of regulatory T cells in long-lasting Graves disease. This clonotype came up a few times. Time point here: newly diagnosed GD, antithyroid drugs for less than 3 months. Generation of the TCR library employed RNA extracted from PBMCs. Sequencing libraries for TCR beta were prepared with iRepertoire HTBI primers and Arm-PCR of CDR3 regions. TCRdb reprocessed the multiplex PCR reads with MiXCR, giving one entry per CDR3 protein. The data show some 490,000 distinct CDR3 sequences, approximately 12% seen once. Trimming took 4 bases from V and 7 from J; bases not matched to a gene: 7. Germline loops: CDR1 SGDLS, CDR2 YYNGEE. The CDR3 runs to 15 residues. These data were also reused for a study on T cells in Graves' hyperthyroidism and ophthalmopathy. According to that study: For the diagnoses, clinical symptoms, serum thyroxine and TRAb, thyroid ultrasound and orbital computed tomography were used.

The sequence derives from a woman in her 30s with Graves disease. This rearrangement joins TRBV9 to TRBJ2-1; TRBD2 aligns across 11 bases. Source: peripheral blood mononuclear cells (PBMCs), taken at new diagnosis, from a patient treated with antithyroid drugs. The CDR3 region is CASSPIAGGRNEQFF. The CDR3, as DNA: TGTGCCAGCAGCCCTATAGCGGGAGGGAGGAATGAGCAGTTCTTC.